This T cell receptor beta chain was obtained from a study of blood T cell repertoires in COVID-19. The overall study: Sources were T cells, B-cell-depleted T cells, or PBMCs; the material itself was cDNA or gDNA.

Germline V gene lookup returns CDR1 MNHEY and CDR2 SVGAGI. The V segment lost 5 bases and the J segment 2 bases; nucleotides outside the gene matches: 6. This CDR3 spans 15 amino acids. Measured with immunoSEQ multiplex PCR; TCRdb has only the in-frame clones, and not every one. The sample yields over 85,000 clones, about 90% seen once. The J gene is TRBJ1-2, the V gene TRBV6-5; TRBD1 matches at 9 bases. This receptor was identified in a human donor in a cohort sampled during active COVID-19. Sequencing input: peripheral blood. The CDR3 region is CASSSPDRGNYGYTF. Written as DNA, the CDR3 is TGTGCCAGCAGTAGTCCCGACAGGGGGAACTATGGCTACACCTTC.